This passage covers 10 T cell receptor beta chains from one sample sequenced in a study of blood T cell repertoires in COVID-19. Measured with immunoSEQ multiplex PCR; TCRdb has only the in-frame clones, and not every one. The sample records under 300,000 clones, 85% to 90% being singletons. The material sequenced was PBMCs or T cells enriched from blood (not recorded which). The receptors shown here come from a woman younger than 30 who had recovered from COVID-19.

The table lists this clone with a few counts. V usage is TRBV11-2 and J usage is TRBJ1-6; D is perhaps TRBD1 (5 bases). V lost 3 bases and J 14 bases, leaving 17 bases between the germline ends. CDR3 length: 14 residues. Germline CDR1 is SGHAT and CDR2 is FQNNGV. CDR3 coding DNA: TGTGCCAGCAGCTTGTCGCAGGGCCCAAGAACCCTCCACTTT. Protein sequence: CASSLSQGPRTLHF. The whole variable domain, remainder taken from reference TRBV11-2 and TRBJ1-6, is EAGVAQSPRYKIIEKRQSVAFWCNPISGHATLYWYQQILGQGPKLLIQFQNNGVVDDSQLPKDRFSAERLKGVDSTLKIQPAKLEDSAVYLCASSLSQGPRTLHFGNGTRLTVT.

This chain links TRBV4-2 with TRBJ2-7, with 11 bases aligning to TRBD2. Germline-derived CDR1 and CDR2 are LGHNA and YNFKEQ. The ends lost 1 base at V and 2 bases at J; junction bases unmatched: 10. The CDR3 covers 18 residues. The CDR3 here is CASSQADSGGAWTYEQYF. CDR3 nucleotides: TGTGCCAGCAGCCAAGCGGATAGCGGGGGGGCCTGGACCTACGAGCAGTACTTC.

The chain recombines TRBV11-3 with TRBJ2-2; 10 nucleotides align to TRBD1. In germline, CDR1 is SGHNT, CDR2 YENEEA. After removal of 7 bases from V and 4 bases from J, the junction contained 9 bases not matched to a gene. The CDR3 totals 16 residues. The CDR3 bases are TGTGCCAGCACCGGCGGGACAGGGGCACCCACCGGGGAGCTGTTTTTT. Translated: CASTGGTGAPTGELFF. Full variable domain (rest looked up from reference TRBV11-3 and TRBJ2-2): EAGVVQSPRYKIIEKKQPVAFWCNPISGHNTLYWYLQNLGQGPELLIRYENEEAVDDSQLPKDRFSAERLKGVDSTLKIQPAELGDSAVYLCASTGGTGAPTGELFFGEGSRLTVL.

The chain joins TRBV6-5 to TRBJ1-2; a possible D gene is TRBD1 (6 bases). V lost 6 bases and J lost 8, with 16 bases in between. This CDR3 comprises 13 residues. Germline assignment: CDR1 MNHEY and CDR2 SVGAGI. CDR3 nucleotide sequence: TGTGCCAGCAGGATAAAGGGGGATGGCGGCTACACCTTC. Protein: CASRIKGDGGYTF.

J is TRBJ1-2 and V is TRBV28; maybe TRBD1 (5 bases). V was pared by 6 bases and J by 5 bases, with 10 bases between. The CDR3 covers 12 residues. In germline, CDR1 is MDHEN, CDR2 SYDVKM. The CDR3 reads CASSPGLYGYTF. For the CDR3, the DNA is TGTGCCAGCAGCCCGGGACTATATGGCTACACCTTC.

The genes are TRBV3-1 (or the pseudogene TRBV3-2) and TRBJ1-5, with 10 bases matching TRBD1. Germline lookup yields CDR1 LGHDT and CDR2 YNNKEL (reference sequence). V lost 3 bases, J lost 2 bases, and 4 bases stayed unmatched. This CDR3 is 16 amino acids long. This CDR3 is CASSQAGTGGNQPQHF. Written as DNA, the CDR3 is TGTGCCAGCAGCCAGGCCGGGACAGGGGGCAATCAGCCCCAGCATTTT.

This clone was observed a few times. CDR3 protein: CASTRTSFTGELFF. DNA for the CDR3: TGTGCCAGCACCAGGACTTCCTTCACCGGGGAGCTGTTTTTT. The rearrangement joins TRBV6-5 to TRBJ2-2; maybe TRBD2 (5 bases). This CDR3 spans 14 amino acids. Germline-derived CDR1 and CDR2 are MNHEY and SVGAGI. Trimming stripped 7 bases from V and 4 bases from J, with 13 bases between.

The CDR3 spells CATSDLNRGDTGETQYF. CDR3 bases: TGTGCCACCAGTGATTTGAACAGGGGAGATACGGGAGAGACCCAGTACTTC. The chain employs TRBV24-1 and TRBJ2-5; 7 bases fit TRBD1. Germline CDR1 reads KGHDR; CDR2 reads SFDVKD. This CDR3 has 17 residues. V lost 0 bases and J lost 4; bases outside the gene matches: 10.

V usage is TRBV7-3 and J usage is TRBJ1-6; TRBD1 matches 7 bases. The CDR3 contains 15 residues. V was pared by 5 bases and J by 5 bases, with 6 bases of the junction left unmatched. Germline-derived CDR1 and CDR2 are SGHTA and FQGTGA. The DNA for the CDR3 is TGTGCCAGCAGCCCCACCGGGACAGATAATTCACCCCTCCACTTT. Its protein is CASSPTGTDNSPLHF.

Here the CDR3 reads CSVQGAGQPQHF. The CDR3 DNA sequence: TGCAGCGTTCAGGGGGCAGGACAGCCCCAGCATTTT. The chain joins TRBV29-1 to TRBJ1-5, with 8 bases matching TRBD1. The V segment lost 5 bases and the J segment 7 bases; nucleotides outside the gene matches: 4. Per germline, CDR1 SQVTM and CDR2 ANQGSEA. CDR3 length: 12 residues. The full variable domain, completed using reference TRBV29-1 and TRBJ1-5, is SAVISQKPSRDICQRGTSLTIQCQVDSQVTMMFWYRQQPGQSLTLIATANQGSEATYESGFVIDKFPISRPNLTFSTLTVSNMSPEDSSIYLCSVQGAGQPQHFGDGTRLSIL.